This entry describes one TCR beta chain. The sample is drawn from a study of blood T cell repertoires in COVID-19. Study in general: Some COVID-19 samples were acute and others convalescent; all came from the United States, Italy and Spain. From T cells, B-cell-depleted T cells, or PBMCs came the material, which was cDNA or gDNA.

Per the study methods: Reference gene primers were amplified, and this amplification served to estimate nucleated cell counts. Clones were sequenced by immunoSEQ multiplex PCR, and TCRdb holds only the in-frame ones, with some missing. The DNA gave D and trimming, while V, J and clone size come from that table. The sample records roughly 130,000 clones, 65% to 85% being singletons. The CDR3 extends over 16 amino acids. Germline V gene lookup returns CDR1 DFQATT and CDR2 SNEGSKA (reference sequence). V lost 3 bases to trimming and J lost 0 bases; unmatched junction nucleotides: 4. This chain links TRBV20-1 with TRBJ2-2, with TRBD2 identical over 10 bases. The clonotype comes from a man between 65 and 85 years old with acute or convalescent COVID-19. Sequenced input: peripheral blood. CDR3 amino acids: CSASSGGSPNTGELFF. Here the CDR3 DNA reads TGCAGTGCTAGTAGCGGGGGGTCCCCGAACACCGGGGAGCTGTTTTTT.